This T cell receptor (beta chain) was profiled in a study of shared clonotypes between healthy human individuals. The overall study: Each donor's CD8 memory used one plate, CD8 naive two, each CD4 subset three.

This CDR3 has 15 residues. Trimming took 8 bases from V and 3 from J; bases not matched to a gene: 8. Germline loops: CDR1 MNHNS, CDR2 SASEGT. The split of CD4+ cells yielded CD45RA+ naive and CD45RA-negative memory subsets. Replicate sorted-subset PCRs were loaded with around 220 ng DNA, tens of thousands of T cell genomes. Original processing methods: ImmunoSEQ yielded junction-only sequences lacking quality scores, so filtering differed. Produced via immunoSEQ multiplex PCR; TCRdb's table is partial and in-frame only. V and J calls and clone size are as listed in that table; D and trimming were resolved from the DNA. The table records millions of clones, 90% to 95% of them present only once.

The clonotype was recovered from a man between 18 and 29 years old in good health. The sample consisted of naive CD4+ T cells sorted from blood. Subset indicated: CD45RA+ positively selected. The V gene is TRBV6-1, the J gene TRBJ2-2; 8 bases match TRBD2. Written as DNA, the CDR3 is TGTGCCAGCGGTCCGGGACTAGGGGACACCGGGGAGCTGTTTTTT. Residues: CASGPGLGDTGELFF.